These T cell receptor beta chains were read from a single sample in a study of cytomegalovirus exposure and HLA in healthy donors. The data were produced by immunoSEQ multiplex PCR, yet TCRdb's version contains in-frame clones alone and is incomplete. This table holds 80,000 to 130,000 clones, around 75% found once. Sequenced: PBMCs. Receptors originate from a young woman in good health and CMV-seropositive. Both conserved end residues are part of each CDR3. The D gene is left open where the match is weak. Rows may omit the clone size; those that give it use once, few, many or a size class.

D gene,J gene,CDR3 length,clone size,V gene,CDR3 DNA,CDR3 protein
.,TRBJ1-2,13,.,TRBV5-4,TGTGCCAGCAGCTTGGACAGGAACTATGGCTACACCTTC,CASSLDRNYGYTF
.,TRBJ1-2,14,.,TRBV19,TGTGCCAGTACCCCCCCAGGGGAAGTCTATGGCTACACCTTC,CASTPPGEVYGYTF
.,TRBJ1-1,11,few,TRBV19,TGTGCCAGTGCAGGGCCATTTGAAGCTTTCTTT,CASAGPFEAFF
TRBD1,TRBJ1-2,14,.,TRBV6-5,TGTGCCAGCAGTTACGGTGGACAGGGTTATGGCTACACCTTC,CASSYGGQGYGYTF
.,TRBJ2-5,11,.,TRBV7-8,TGTGCCAGCAGCCCACTGGAGACCCAGTACTTC,CASSPLETQYF
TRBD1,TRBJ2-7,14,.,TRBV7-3,TGTGCCAGCAGCCCTTCCGGGACAGCTGGCGAGCAGTACTTC,CASSPSGTAGEQYF
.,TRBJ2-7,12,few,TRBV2,TGTGCCAGCAGTGAATACAGCCACGAGCAGTACTTC,CASSEYSHEQYF
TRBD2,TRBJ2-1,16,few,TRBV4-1,TGCGCCAGCAGAAAGGGGTTGGGCGGGAGAAGAAATGAGCAGTTCTTC,CASRKGLGGRRNEQFF
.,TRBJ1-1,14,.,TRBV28,TGTGCCAGCAGTAACAGGGCCATGAACACTGAAGCTTTCTTT,CASSNRAMNTEAFF
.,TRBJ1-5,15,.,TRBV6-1,TGTGCCAGCAGGCCAAGGGGGGGTAGCAATCAGCCCCAGCATTTT,CASRPRGGSNQPQHF
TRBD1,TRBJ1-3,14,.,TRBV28,TGTGTTTCCGGGACAGGGGGCTCTGGAAACACCATATATTTT,CVSGTGGSGNTIYF
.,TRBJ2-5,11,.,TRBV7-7,TGTGCCAGCGCCACCGGCGGGACCCAGTACTTC,CASATGGTQYF
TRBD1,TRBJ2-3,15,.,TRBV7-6,TGTGCCAGCAGCTGGACAGGGGGCAGGACAGATACGCAGTATTTT,CASSWTGGRTDTQYF
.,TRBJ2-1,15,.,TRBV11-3,TGTGCCAGCAGCTTAGGAGGAGGCCGTAACAATGAGCAGTTCTTC,CASSLGGGRNNEQFF
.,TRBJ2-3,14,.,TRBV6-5,TGTGCCAGCAGTTACGGCAGGGCGACAGATACGCAGTATTTT,CASSYGRATDTQYF
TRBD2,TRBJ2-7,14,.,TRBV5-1,TGCGCCTCCTCCACCCTAGCGGGAGTCTACGAGCAGTACTTC,CASSTLAGVYEQYF
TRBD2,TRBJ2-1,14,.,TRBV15,TGTGCCACCAGCAGCAAACGGGGGGGGAATGAGCAGTTCTTC,CATSSKRGGNEQFF
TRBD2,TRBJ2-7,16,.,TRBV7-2,TGTGCCAGCAGCGAGGGACTAGCGCTACTATCCTACGAGCAGTACTTC,CASSEGLALLSYEQYF
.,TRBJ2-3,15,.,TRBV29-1,TGCAGCGTTGAAGAGGGGGGCAGGGGGACAGATACGCAGTATTTT,CSVEEGGRGTDTQYF
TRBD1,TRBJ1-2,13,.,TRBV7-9,TGTGCCAGCAGCTTCCGGGACAGCTATGGCTACACCTTC,CASSFRDSYGYTF
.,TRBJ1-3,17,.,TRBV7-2,TGTGCCAGCAGCTTAGGATACGACAGACTCTCTGGAAACACCATATATTTT,CASSLGYDRLSGNTIYF
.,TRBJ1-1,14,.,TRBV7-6,TGTGCCAGCAGCCCGGGGGTTCTGAACACTGAAGCTTTCTTT,CASSPGVLNTEAFF
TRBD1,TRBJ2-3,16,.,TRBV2,TGTGCCAGCAGTGAGTCGGACAGGCCGGGGACAGATACGCAGTATTTT,CASSESDRPGTDTQYF
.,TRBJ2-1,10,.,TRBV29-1,TGCAGCATCGCGAGCAATGAGCAGTTCTTC,CSIASNEQFF